Below, one TCR beta chain is given with its context. There are 15 residues in the CDR3. The V gene lost 2 bases and the J gene lost 1 base, with 11 bases spanning the gap. Germline V gene data show CDR1 as SGHDN and CDR2 as FVKESK. A second roughly 6 to 11 cycle PCR used barcoded and J-beta primers. TCRdb redid the calling of the 5' RACE reads with MiXCR, one entry per CDR3 protein. Among about 800,000 distinct CDR3 sequences listed, 35% to 50% were seen once. This entry belongs to a study of blood T cells in healthy people across ages. J is TRBJ1-1 and V is TRBV14, with D possibly matching TRBD1 (5 bases). The sequence was collected from an older man in good health. Specimen: blood. The CDR3 loop reads CASSQPPRGNTEAFF. The CDR3 coding sequence is TGTGCCAGCAGCCAACCGCCTAGGGGGAACACTGAAGCTTTCTTT.